This TCR beta chain was documented in a study of identical twins. Study conclusions and caveats: Cord blood beta clonotypes present at high abundance carried fewer insertions; no such pattern appeared in memory repertoires. Partial confounding of zero-insertion analyses by invariant MAIT and iNKT cells was possible. Models underpredicted monozygotic twin sharing of out-of-frame TCR alpha.

The table lists this clonotype with a few counts. Its antigen remains unknown. The CDR3 is 15 residues long. The germline V gene encodes CDR1 SGHRS and CDR2 YFSETQ. J lost 5 bases, V lost 0 bases, and 3 bases had no gene match. After template switching added a universal primer site, the resulting cDNA carried unique molecular identifiers. TCRdb reprocessed the 5' RACE reads with MiXCR, giving one entry per CDR3 protein. The sample includes 200,000 to 300,000 distinct CDR3 sequences, roughly an eighth seen only once; the top ten take 4% to 5%. The same data also went into a second study, on yellow fever vaccine responses in identical twins.

The rearrangement links TRBV5-1 to TRBJ1-5, with 9 bases that match TRBD1. The receptor comes from a woman under 30 in good health. The sample consisted of memory (CD45RO+) T cells sorted from blood. The CDR3 loop reads CASSLGDRADQPQHF. In nucleotides, the CDR3 is TGCGCCAGCAGCTTGGGGGACAGGGCAGATCAGCCCCAGCATTTT.